The clone carrying this TCR beta chain has at least ten counts. Its antigen is unknown. Using a J-beta primer mix together with a sample-barcoded 5' primer, a second PCR was run for roughly 7 to 11 cycles. TCRdb reanalysed the 5' RACE reads using MiXCR and keeps one entry per CDR3 protein. The sample has 650,000 or so distinct CDR3 sequences, 52% seen once. The germline CDR1 and CDR2 sequences are SQVTM and ANQGSEA. The CDR3 is made up of 13 amino acids. V was clipped by 6 bases and J by 2 bases; unmatched bases: 0. These data belong to a study of blood T cells in healthy people across ages. On the study more broadly: Template switching recovered approximately one barcoded beta molecule for every two T cells.

Overall study results and limits: A roughly linear age-dependent decrease characterized TCR beta diversity per million T cells. No conclusive comparison of naive versus antigen-experienced cells was possible with unsorted PBMCs.

Healthy Caucasian individuals from Russia aged about 6 to 100 were enrolled as donors. The sequence was collected from a woman aged 80 or older in good health. This chain links TRBV29-1 with TRBJ2-6, with 8 bases that match TRBD1. The material sequenced was blood. CDR3 sequence: CSVTGAGANVLTF. The CDR3 nucleotides read TGCAGCGTGACAGGGGCTGGGGCCAACGTCCTGACTTTC.